Following are 6 T cell receptor beta chains from one sample sequenced in a study of shared clonotypes between healthy human individuals. Produced via immunoSEQ multiplex PCR; TCRdb's table is partial and in-frame only. This table holds about 490,000 clones, 78% found once. Sequencing was carried out using PBMCs. The receptors stem from a woman aged 40 to 49 in good health. Some clones in this sample may be carry-over from other donors' samples.

As concerns this clone: A much larger clone differs from this one at a single base, so this may be a read error. Other DNA sequences in this specimen translate into the identical CDR3. The genes are TRBV4-1 and TRBJ2-6, with TRBD2 as a possible D gene (5 bases). The germline V and J ends were trimmed by 0 bases and 1 base, with 19 bases remaining between them. The CDR3 runs to 20 residues. Germline V gene data show CDR1 as MGHRA and CDR2 as YSYEKL. CDR3 nucleotides: TGCGCCAGCAGCCAAGAGGCTAGCCGCCGAGTGCATTCTGGGGCCAACGTCCTGACTTTC. Its protein is CASSQEASRRVHSGANVLTF.

This sequence joins TRBV6-4 and TRBJ1-1, with 8 bases fitting TRBD1. Losses at the gene ends were 0 bases for V and 4 bases for J; bases not matched to a gene: 4. The V gene's germline CDR1 is MRHNA and CDR2 SNTAGT. CDR3 size: 15 residues. CDR3 coding DNA: TGTGCCAGCAGTGACTCTACAGGGGGAGGCACTGAAGCTTTCTTT. Translated: CASSDSTGGGTEAFF.

With regard to this clone: The sample carries other DNA sequences with the same CDR3. The V call is TRBV6-5, the J call TRBJ2-7; no definite D call. The V and J ends lost 0 bases and 1 base respectively, with 7 bases between them. This CDR3 comprises 14 residues. Germline lookup yields CDR1 MNHEY and CDR2 SVGAGI. The CDR3 DNA is TGTGCCAGCAGTTACTCGGACGGTTCCTACGAGCAGTACTTC. Amino acids: CASSYSDGSYEQYF.

The chain combines TRBV29-1 with TRBJ2-5; perhaps TRBD2 as D (6 bases). The CDR3 runs to 13 residues. Trimming cost V 7 bases and J 5 bases, with 17 bases left between them. Per germline, CDR1 SQVTM and CDR2 ANQGSEA. This chain's CDR3 is CSALLSGGETQYF. The DNA for the CDR3 is TGCAGCGCCCTGTTATCAGGAGGGGAGACCCAGTACTTC.

CDR3 sequence: CASSPQREGGGTDTQYF. The CDR3 DNA reads TGTGCCAGCTCACCACAGCGGGAGGGCGGTGGCACAGATACGCAGTATTTT. The chain employs TRBV18 and TRBJ2-3; 10 nucleotides line up with TRBD2. The CDR3 length is 17 residues. J lost 1 base, V lost 1 base, and 5 bases had no gene match. From germline, CDR1 is KGHSH and CDR2 LQKENI.

The chain carries TRBV27 and TRBJ1-1; maybe TRBD1 (5 bases). V was pared by 6 bases and J by 10 bases, with 12 bases between. The V gene's germline CDR1 is MNHEY and CDR2 SMNVEV (reference sequence). The CDR3 contains 11 residues. CDR3: CASRSQGGAFF. The CDR3, as DNA: TGTGCCAGCAGGTCCCAGGGTGGAGCTTTCTTT.